This TCR beta chain was documented in a study of blood T cell repertoires in COVID-19. Study-wide background: The United States, Italy and Spain were the sources of the acute and convalescent COVID-19 samples. Sample material is recorded as cDNA or gDNA derived from T cells, B-cell-depleted T cells, or PBMCs.

Germline V lookup: CDR1 LNHDA, CDR2 SQIVND (reference sequence). The CDR3 loop spans 15 amino acids. V lost 6 bases, J lost 3 bases, and 4 bases stayed unmatched. Generated by immunoSEQ multiplex PCR, the TCRdb table keeps only in-frame clones and is missing some. The table lists 95,000 to 150,000 clones, over 75% of them singletons. The specimen was peripheral blood. The TCR was taken from a woman at least 80 years old with acute or convalescent COVID-19. The chain combines TRBV19 with TRBJ2-1; 11 nucleotides match TRBD1. In DNA, the CDR3 is TGTGCCAGTAGCCTCGGGACAGGGGGCTACAATGAGCAGTTCTTC. Protein product: CASSLGTGGYNEQFF.